This T cell receptor (beta chain) is drawn from a study of blood T cells in healthy people across ages. For the study at large: Per every two T cells, about one barcoded beta molecule was captured by template switching. Regarding the study as a whole: Roughly linearly, TCR beta diversity per million T cells fell as age increased. In long-lived donors, naive CD4+ cell counts and diversity exceeded those of aged donors.

Concerning this clonotype: Its antigen is not identified.

The V end lost 5 bases, the J end lost 5 bases, and 15 bases lay between the germline ends. This CDR3 has 15 residues. A J-beta primer mix and a sample-barcoded 5' primer were used in a second PCR of roughly 6 to 11 cycles. Each TCR beta cDNA got a 12-nucleotide random molecular identifier. TCRdb reanalysed the 5' RACE reads using MiXCR and keeps one entry per CDR3 protein. This table has around 870,000 distinct CDR3 sequences, under 30% appearing once. The TCR comes from a woman of 80 years or more in good health. The sequencing input was blood. J is TRBJ2-2 and V is TRBV12-3 or TRBV12-4, with D maybe TRBD1 (6 bases). Here the CDR3 reads CASSLNSRGTGELFF. In DNA form, the CDR3 reads TGTGCCAGCAGTCTCAACTCGAGGGGGACCGGGGAGCTGTTTTTT.